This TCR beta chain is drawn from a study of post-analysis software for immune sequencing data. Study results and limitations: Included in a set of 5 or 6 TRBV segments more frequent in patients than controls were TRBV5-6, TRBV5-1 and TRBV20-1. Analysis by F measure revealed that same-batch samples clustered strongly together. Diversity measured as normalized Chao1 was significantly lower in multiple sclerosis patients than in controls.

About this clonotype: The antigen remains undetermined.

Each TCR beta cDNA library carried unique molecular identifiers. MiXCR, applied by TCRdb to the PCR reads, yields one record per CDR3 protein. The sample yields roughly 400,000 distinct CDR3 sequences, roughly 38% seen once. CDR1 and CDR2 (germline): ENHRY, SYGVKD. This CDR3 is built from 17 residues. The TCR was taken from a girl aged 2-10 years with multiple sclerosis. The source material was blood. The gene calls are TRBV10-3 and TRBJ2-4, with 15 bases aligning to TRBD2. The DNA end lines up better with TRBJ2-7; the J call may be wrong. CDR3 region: CAISGYGLAGGGYEQYF. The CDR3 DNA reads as TGTGCCATCAGTGGATATGGACTAGCGGGAGGGGGCTACGAGCAGTACTTC.